This record concerns one T cell receptor beta chain sequence. This entry is derived from a study of control samples from healthy donors and cancer patients. Here immunoSEQ multiplex PCR was the method, and the copy in TCRdb shows in-frame clones only, minus some. The table records 65,000 to 100,000 clones, around 91% of them present only once. In germline, CDR1 is SGHDT, CDR2 YYEEEE. The CDR3 sequence is 13 residues long. Trimming shortened V by 1 base and J by 7 bases, and 9 bases separated the two germline ends. The chain couples TRBV5-6 to TRBJ1-5; D is ambiguous. Source material: blood. The clonotype originates from a man aged 50 or older in good health. The CDR3 protein is CASSLRVVQPQHF. The CDR3 nucleotides are TGTGCCAGCAGCTTGAGGGTGGTGCAGCCCCAGCATTTT.